This T cell receptor beta chain was profiled in a study of siplizumab effects on memory and regulatory T cells. Assay used: immunoSEQ multiplex PCR; TCRdb lists only in-frame clones, some missing. The sample shows about 85,000 clones, 85% to 95% of them seen only once. The V gene's germline CDR1 is SGHVS and CDR2 FQNEAQ. This CDR3 contains 13 residues. The V and J ends lost 9 bases and 3 bases respectively, with 14 bases between them. The sample comprised CD8+ T cells sorted from blood. The TCR originated in a human donor in good health. The chain is built from TRBV7-8 and TRBJ1-2; no reliable D call. This chain's CDR3 is CASGERPDYGYTF. CDR3 DNA sequence: TGTGCCAGTGGGGAGCGGCCTGACTATGGCTACACCTTC.